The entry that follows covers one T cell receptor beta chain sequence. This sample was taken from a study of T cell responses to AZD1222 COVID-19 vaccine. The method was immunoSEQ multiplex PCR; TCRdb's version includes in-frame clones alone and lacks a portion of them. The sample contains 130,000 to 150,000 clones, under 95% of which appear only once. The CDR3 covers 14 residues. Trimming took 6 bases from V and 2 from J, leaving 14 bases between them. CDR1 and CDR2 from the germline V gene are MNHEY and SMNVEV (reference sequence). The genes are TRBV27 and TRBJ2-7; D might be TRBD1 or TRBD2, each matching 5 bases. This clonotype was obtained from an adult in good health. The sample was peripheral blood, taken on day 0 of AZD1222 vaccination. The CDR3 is CASSTRDGTYEQYF. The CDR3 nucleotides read TGTGCCAGCAGCACCCGGGACGGGACCTACGAGCAGTACTTC.